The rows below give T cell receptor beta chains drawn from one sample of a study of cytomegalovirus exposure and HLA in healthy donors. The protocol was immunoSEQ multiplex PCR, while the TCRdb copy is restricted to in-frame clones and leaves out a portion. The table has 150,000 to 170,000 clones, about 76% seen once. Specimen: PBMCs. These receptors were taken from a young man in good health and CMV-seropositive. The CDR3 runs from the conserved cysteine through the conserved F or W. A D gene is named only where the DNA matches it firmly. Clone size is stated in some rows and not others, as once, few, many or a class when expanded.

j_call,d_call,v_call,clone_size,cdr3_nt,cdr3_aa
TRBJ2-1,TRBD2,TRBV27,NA,TGTGCCAGCAGGGGGGGGATCGGCGAGCAGTTCTTC,CASRGGIGEQFF
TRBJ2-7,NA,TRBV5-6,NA,TGTGCCAGCAGCCCTCCCCTTACTTCATCCTACGAGCAGTACTTC,CASSPPLTSSYEQYF
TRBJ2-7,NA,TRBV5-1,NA,TGCGCCAGCAGCCAGGGGACCCTCTCCTACGAGCAGTACTTC,CASSQGTLSYEQYF
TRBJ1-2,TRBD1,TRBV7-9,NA,TGTGCCAGCAGCTTCCCCCAGGGGGCGCGGTATGGCCACACCTTC,CASSFPQGARYGHTF
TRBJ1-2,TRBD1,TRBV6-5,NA,TGTGCCAGCAGTCCAGACAGGGAAGGTGGCTACACCTTC,CASSPDREGGYTF
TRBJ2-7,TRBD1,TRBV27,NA,TGTGCCAGCAGCTTCGGGACAGGGGGTGACGAGCAGTACTTC,CASSFGTGGDEQYF
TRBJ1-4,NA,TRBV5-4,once,TGTGCCAGCAGCAACAGGGCCGCTAATGAAAAACTGTTTTTT,CASSNRAANEKLFF
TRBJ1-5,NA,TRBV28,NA,TGTGCCAGCAGTTTCCGGGGGGCCCTTTATCAGCCCCAGCATTTT,CASSFRGALYQPQHF
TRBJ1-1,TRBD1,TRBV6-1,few,TGTGCCAGCATTGCAGGACAGGGCCACACTGAAGCTTTCTTT,CASIAGQGHTEAFF
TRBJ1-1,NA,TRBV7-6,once,TGTGCCAGCAGCTTAGGACAGGCAACAGGGAACACTGAAGCTTTCTTT,CASSLGQATGNTEAFF
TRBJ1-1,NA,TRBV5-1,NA,TGCGCCAGCAGTTATGATACAGGGAGCACTGAAGCTTTCTTT,CASSYDTGSTEAFF
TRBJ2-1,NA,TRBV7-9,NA,TGTGCCAGCAGCTTAGTAGGGGCGGGACCCAAGGCCGATGAGCAGTTCTTC,CASSLVGAGPKADEQFF
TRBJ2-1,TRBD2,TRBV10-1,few,TGCGCCAGCAGTGGGACTAGCGGGAGGGCCCTTGGGGACAATGAGCAGTTCTTC,CASSGTSGRALGDNEQFF
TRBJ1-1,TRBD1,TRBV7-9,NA,TGTGCCAGCAGCCCAGGGGGGAGGACTGAAGCTTTCTTT,CASSPGGRTEAFF
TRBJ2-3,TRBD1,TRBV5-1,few,TGCGCCAGCAGCGTCCTGGGACAGCTAGGCACAGATACGCAGTATTTT,CASSVLGQLGTDTQYF
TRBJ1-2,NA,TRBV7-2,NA,TGTGCCAGCAGCGAGTACTATGGCTACACCTTC,CASSEYYGYTF
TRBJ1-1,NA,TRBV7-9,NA,TGTGCCAGCAGCGCCAGGGGCACTGAAGCTTTCTTT,CASSARGTEAFF
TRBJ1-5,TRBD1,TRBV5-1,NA,TGCGCCAGCAGCATGACAGGGGGCAATCAGCCCCAGCATTTT,CASSMTGGNQPQHF
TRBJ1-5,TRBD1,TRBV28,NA,TGTGCCAGCAGTTTTTACGGACAGGGAAACAATCAGCCCCAGCATTTT,CASSFYGQGNNQPQHF
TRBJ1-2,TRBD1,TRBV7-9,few,TGTGCCAGCAGCTCCCAGACAGGGAATGGCTACACCTTC,CASSSQTGNGYTF
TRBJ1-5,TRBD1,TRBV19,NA,TGTGCCAGCCAGGGGGCGAAAAGACAGCCCCAGCATTTT,CASQGAKRQPQHF
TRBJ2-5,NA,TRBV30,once,TGTGCCTGGAGTGTAAGAGGGGAGACCCAGTACTTC,CAWSVRGETQYF
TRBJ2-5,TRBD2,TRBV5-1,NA,TGCGCCAGCAGCCGGGGGGTTGAAGAGACCCAGTACTTC,CASSRGVEETQYF
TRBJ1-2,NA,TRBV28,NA,TGTGCCAGCACCCTGGGAGGGGCCCGTTATGGCTACACCTTC,CASTLGGARYGYTF
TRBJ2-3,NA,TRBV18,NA,TGTGCCAGCTCACCCGCGGGTCCTGCGCAGTATTTT,CASSPAGPAQYF
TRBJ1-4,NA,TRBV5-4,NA,TGTGCCAGCAGCCCGGAGGCAACTGAAAAACTGTTTTTT,CASSPEATEKLFF
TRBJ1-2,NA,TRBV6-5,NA,TGTGCCAGCAGTTACCGGACTGGGTCCTACTATGGCTACACCTTC,CASSYRTGSYYGYTF
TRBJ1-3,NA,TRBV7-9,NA,TGTGCCAGCAGCTTATCGAGGCCAGGGCAAGGAAACACCATATATTTT,CASSLSRPGQGNTIYF
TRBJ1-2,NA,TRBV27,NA,TGTGCCAGCAGTTTATGGGGGGGTCATGGCTACACCTTC,CASSLWGGHGYTF
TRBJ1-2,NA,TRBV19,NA,TGTGCCAGTAGTATAGGGTTAGGGGTCGGCTATGGCTACACCTTC,CASSIGLGVGYGYTF
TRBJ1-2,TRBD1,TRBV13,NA,TGTGCCAGCAGCCCGAGACAGGACAGGGAGGACTACACCTTC,CASSPRQDREDYTF
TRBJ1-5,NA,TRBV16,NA,TGTGCCAGCAGCCCCAAGACAGGACAGTTCAATCAGCCCCAGCATTTT,CASSPKTGQFNQPQHF
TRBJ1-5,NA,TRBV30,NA,TGTGCCTGGAGTCTTTATAGCAATCAGCCCCAGCATTTT,CAWSLYSNQPQHF
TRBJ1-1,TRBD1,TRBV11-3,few,TGTGCCAGCAGCCATGGACAGGGAAAAGAGGCTTTCTTT,CASSHGQGKEAFF
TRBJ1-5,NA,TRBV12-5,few,TGTGCTAGTGGTCCGTTGCGCGCCCAGCATTTT,CASGPLRAQHF
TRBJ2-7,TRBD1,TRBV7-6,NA,TGTGCCAGCAGCTCACAGGGGGACGGATACGAGCAGTACTTC,CASSSQGDGYEQYF
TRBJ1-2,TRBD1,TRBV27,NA,TGTGCCAGCAGTCTCCGGGACAGCCATGGCTACACCTTC,CASSLRDSHGYTF
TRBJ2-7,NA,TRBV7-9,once,TGTGCCAGCAGTTCCACTACAGGGACAAAATCCTACGAGCAGTACTTC,CASSSTTGTKSYEQYF
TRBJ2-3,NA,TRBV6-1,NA,TGTGCCAGCAGTGCCGTTGCAGATACGCAGTATTTT,CASSAVADTQYF
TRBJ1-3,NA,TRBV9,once,TGTGCCAGCAGCGTTCAGGGTTCTGGAAACACCATATATTTT,CASSVQGSGNTIYF
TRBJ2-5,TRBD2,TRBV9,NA,TGTGCCAGCAGCGCGGGGGGGCAAGAGACCCAGTACTTC,CASSAGGQETQYF
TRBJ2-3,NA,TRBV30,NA,TGTGCCTGGAGTGTCACCCTTAGGAGGGCAGATACGCAGTATTTT,CAWSVTLRRADTQYF
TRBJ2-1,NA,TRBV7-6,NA,TGTGCCAGCAGCGTCGGACAGTCGAGCTCCTACAATGAGCAGTTCTTC,CASSVGQSSSYNEQFF
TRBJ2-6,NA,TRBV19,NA,TGTGCCAGTGTACGGGGAGGGGCCAACGTCCTGACTTTC,CASVRGGANVLTF
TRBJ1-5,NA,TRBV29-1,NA,TGCAGCGTTGGAGGGTATGGGGGGAGTCAGCCCCAGCATTTT,CSVGGYGGSQPQHF
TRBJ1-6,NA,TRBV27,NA,TGTGCCAGCAGTTACAGGGATCTTCGGTCCCTCCACTTT,CASSYRDLRSLHF
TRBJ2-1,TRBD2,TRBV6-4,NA,TGTGCCAGCAGTGGCGGCGGGAGGGCCCAGGGGTCCTACAATGAGCAGTTCTTC,CASSGGGRAQGSYNEQFF
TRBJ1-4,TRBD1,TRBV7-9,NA,TGTGCCAGCAGCGCAGACAGGGGTTGGAATGAAAAACTGTTTTTT,CASSADRGWNEKLFF
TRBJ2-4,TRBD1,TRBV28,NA,TGTGCCAGCAGTTTCTATTCCGGGACAGGGAACGCCAAAAACATTCAGTACTTC,CASSFYSGTGNAKNIQYF
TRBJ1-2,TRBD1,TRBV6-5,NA,TGTGCCAGCACGGATTCGACAGGGGGCTCCTATGGCTACACCTTC,CASTDSTGGSYGYTF